This entry lists 8 T cell receptor beta chains sequenced from one sample in a study of blood T cell repertoires in COVID-19. Using immunoSEQ multiplex PCR, the repertoire was profiled, and TCRdb retains in-frame clones only, with some absent. The sample carries some 130,000 clones, roughly nine tenths recorded once. Sequencing used peripheral blood. All receptors derive from a man between 50 and 59 years old with active COVID-19.

The chain combines TRBV13 with TRBJ2-2; 14 nucleotides agree with TRBD2. The length of the CDR3 is 18 residues. With 2 bases clipped from V and 4 bases from J, the junction kept 6 bases outside the gene matches. The germline CDR1 and CDR2 sequences are PRHDT and FYEKMQ (reference sequence). CDR3 DNA: TGTGCCAGCAGCTTACCGGGACTAGCGGGAGCTGTCACCGGGGAGCTGTTTTTT. This codes for CASSLPGLAGAVTGELFF.

This chain joins TRBV19 and TRBJ1-3, with D possibly being TRBD1 (5 bases). CDR1 is LNHDA, CDR2 SQIVND, per germline (reference sequence). Trimming shortened V by 5 bases and J by 1 base, and 6 bases separated the two germline ends. There are 13 residues in the CDR3. The CDR3 DNA sequence: TGTGCCAGTAGTCGACAGTCTGGAAACACCATATATTTT. It is translated as CASSRQSGNTIYF.

The chain carries TRBV29-1 and TRBJ2-5; maybe TRBD1 (6 bases). With 1 base removed from V and 1 base from J, the gap between germline ends came to 13 bases. Per germline, CDR1 SQVTM and CDR2 ANQGSEA. The CDR3 totals 15 residues. The CDR3 DNA reads as TGCAGCGTTGAAGGGACAGTGTTGTCCCAAGAGACCCAGTACTTC. Amino acids: CSVEGTVLSQETQYF.

The V and J genes are TRBV27 and TRBJ1-2, with 8 bases lining up with TRBD1. Trimming at V came to 3 bases and at J to 6 bases, leaving 6 bases not matched to a gene. The germline V gene has CDR1 MNHEY and CDR2 SMNVEV (reference sequence). This CDR3 region has 14 residues. The CDR3 nucleotides read TGTGCCAGCAGTTTGGGAACAGGGGGACATGGCTACACCTTC. Its translation: CASSLGTGGHGYTF.

The V gene is TRBV7-9, the J gene TRBJ2-5, with 7 bases fitting TRBD1. Trimming took 5 bases from V and 5 from J; bases not matched to a gene: 11. Germline V lookup: CDR1 SEHNR, CDR2 FQNEAQ (reference sequence). This CDR3 is 15 amino acids long. The CDR3 is CASSPRQGPTETQYF. CDR3 DNA sequence: TGTGCCAGCAGCCCCCGACAGGGTCCAACGGAGACCCAGTACTTC.

This chain links TRBV3-1 (or the pseudogene TRBV3-2) with TRBJ1-4; 7 bases align to TRBD1. The ends lost 4 bases at V and 3 bases at J; junction bases unmatched: 2. CDR1 LGHDT and CDR2 YNNKEL come from the germline V gene (reference sequence). The length of the CDR3 is 14 residues. In DNA form, the CDR3 reads TGTGCCAGCAGCCGGGGGACAGCTAATGAAAAACTGTTTTTT. Encoded protein: CASSRGTANEKLFF.

The chain uses TRBV11-2 and TRBJ1-1; 8 bases are shared with TRBD1. V shed 2 bases, J shed 2 bases, and the junction held 1 base outside the gene matches. The CDR3 covers 14 residues. Germline V gives CDR1 SGHAT, CDR2 FQNNGV. The chain's CDR3 is CASSLSGGNTEAFF. As DNA, the CDR3 is TGTGCCAGCAGCTTATCAGGGGGCAACACTGAAGCTTTCTTT.

The CDR3 reads CASSENRGYGYTF. The CDR3 DNA follows: TGTGCCAGCAGTGAAAACAGGGGGTATGGCTACACCTTC. The chain recombines TRBV2 with TRBJ1-2, with TRBD1 matching 8 bases. This CDR3 region has 13 residues. V shed 2 bases and J 5 bases; nucleotides not matched to a gene: 1. Germline CDR1 reads SNHLY; CDR2 reads FYNNEI.